The rows below give T cell receptor beta chains drawn from one sample of a study of blood T cell repertoires in COVID-19. TCRdb's table, derived via immunoSEQ multiplex PCR, lists solely in-frame clones and lacks some. This sample has roughly 97,000 clones, with about 86% found just once. Specimen: peripheral blood. These TCRs come from a woman older than 75 with active or convalescent COVID-19. The CDR3 runs from the conserved cysteine through the conserved F or W. The order of the fields is clone size, D gene, V gene, J gene, CDR3 DNA, CDR3 protein. A D gene is named only where the DNA matches it firmly. Size is omitted from some rows. Given values are once, few, many or a class for expanded clones.

.,TRBD2,TRBV6-1,TRBJ2-7,TGTGCCAGCAGTGAAACCTTGCGGGGGGGCTACGAGCAGTACTTC,CASSETLRGGYEQYF
.,.,TRBV3-1/TRBV3-2,TRBJ1-1,TGTGCCAGCAGCCGCGGGGGAATGGGCCTGGACACTGAAGCTTTCTTT,CASSRGGMGLDTEAFF
.,TRBD1,TRBV7-6,TRBJ1-2,TGTGCCAGCAGCTTGGACTGGACAGGGGACTATGGCTACACCTTC,CASSLDWTGDYGYTF
.,.,TRBV6-6,TRBJ1-1,TGTGCCAGCAGTTCTACCCAGGCAAACACTGAAGCTTTCTTT,CASSSTQANTEAFF
.,TRBD1,TRBV19,TRBJ1-1,TGTGCCAGTAACAGGGGGCCTTCGCCCACTGAAGCTTTCTTT,CASNRGPSPTEAFF
few,TRBD1,TRBV10-3,TRBJ2-3,TGTGCCATCAGTGCGCCGGGACAGGGGACAGATACGCAGTATTTT,CAISAPGQGTDTQYF
medium-sized,TRBD1,TRBV24-1,TRBJ2-3,TGTGCCATTCCGGGACAGGCTTTGGGTACGCAGTATTTT,CAIPGQALGTQYF
.,TRBD2,TRBV19,TRBJ2-3,TGTGCCAGTAGTGGAATCCGACTAGCGGGAAACACAGATACGCAGTATTTT,CASSGIRLAGNTDTQYF
few,TRBD2,TRBV15,TRBJ2-1,TGTGCCACCAGCAGAGAAGCGGGATCCTACAATGAGCAGTTCTTC,CATSREAGSYNEQFF
.,TRBD1,TRBV28,TRBJ2-2,TGTGCCAGCAGCCCTGCCGGGACAGGGGGGGCCGGGGAGCTGTTTTTT,CASSPAGTGGAGELFF
.,.,TRBV7-2,TRBJ1-5,TGTGCCAGCAGCTTAGGGTCACGGGGACAGCCCCAGCATTTT,CASSLGSRGQPQHF